This record concerns one T cell receptor beta chain sequence. Its antigen is still unknown. Germline lookup yields CDR1 MNHNS and CDR2 SASEGT. V dropped 5 bases and J dropped 5; count of bases not matched to a gene: 7. The CDR3 extends over 14 amino acids. This sample's treatment: some 19 received Ad26.COV2.S at low or high dose, single or two shots; 5 received placebo; per-sample allocation not given. The samples were gathered on day 63 after the first injection of vaccine or placebo. Generated by immunoSEQ multiplex PCR, the TCRdb table keeps only in-frame clones and is missing some. The sample shows roughly 500,000 clones, roughly nine tenths of them seen only once. This record belongs to a study of Ad26.COV2.S vaccination and SARS-CoV-2 variants. Study-level findings and limits: Possibly, TCR breadth and depth analyses underestimated total T cell responses.

This TCR derives from a person aged 18-65 years who received the Ad26.COV2.S COVID-19 vaccine or a placebo. The sequencing used peripheral blood, collected in a trial of Ad26.COV2.S vaccine versus placebo. This chain connects TRBV6-1 to TRBJ1-2; TRBD1 agrees at 8 bases. The CDR3 protein is CASSYGDRPYGYTF. CDR3 nucleotides: TGTGCCAGCAGTTATGGGGACAGGCCTTATGGCTACACCTTC.